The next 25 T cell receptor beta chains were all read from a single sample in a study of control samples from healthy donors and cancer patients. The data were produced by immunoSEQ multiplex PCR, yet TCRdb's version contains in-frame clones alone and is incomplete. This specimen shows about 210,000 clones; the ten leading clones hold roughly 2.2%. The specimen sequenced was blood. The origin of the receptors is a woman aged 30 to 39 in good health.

This CDR3 reads CASSYLDREKLFF. In DNA, the CDR3 is TGTGCCAGCAGTTACCTGGACAGGGAAAAACTGTTTTTT. This chain links TRBV6-2 or TRBV6-3 with TRBJ1-4, with 7 bases identical to TRBD1. This CDR3 comprises 13 residues. V lost 2 bases to trimming and J lost 8 bases; unmatched junction nucleotides: 2. Per the germline V gene, CDR1 is MNHEY and CDR2 is SVGEGT.

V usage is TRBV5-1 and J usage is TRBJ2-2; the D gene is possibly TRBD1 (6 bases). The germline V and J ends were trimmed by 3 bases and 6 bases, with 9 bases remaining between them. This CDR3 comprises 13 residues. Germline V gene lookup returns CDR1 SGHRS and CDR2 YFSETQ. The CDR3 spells CASSSTGPGELFF. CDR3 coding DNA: TGCGCCAGCAGCTCAACAGGGCCCGGGGAGCTGTTTTTT.

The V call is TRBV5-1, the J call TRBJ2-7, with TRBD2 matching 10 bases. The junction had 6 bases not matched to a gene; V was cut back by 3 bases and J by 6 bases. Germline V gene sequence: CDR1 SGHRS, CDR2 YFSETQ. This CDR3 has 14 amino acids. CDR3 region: CASSSSGGYSEQYF. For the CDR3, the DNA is TGCGCCAGCAGCTCTAGCGGGGGCTACTCCGAGCAGTACTTC. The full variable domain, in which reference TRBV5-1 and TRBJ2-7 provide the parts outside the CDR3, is KAGVTQTPRYLIKTRGQQVTLSCSPISGHRSVSWYQQTPGQGLQFLFEYFSETQRNKGNFPGRFSGRQFSNSRSEMNVSTLELGDSALYLCASSSSGGYSEQYFGPGTRLTVT.

In DNA form, the CDR3 reads TGCAGCGCTTGGGCAAATGGCTACACCTTC. Protein: CSAWANGYTF. V and J are TRBV29-1 and TRBJ1-2; D call uncertain. Per germline, CDR1 SQVTM and CDR2 ANQGSEA. The CDR3 runs 10 residues. Trimming pared 7 bases from V and 6 bases from J, leaving 9 bases between.

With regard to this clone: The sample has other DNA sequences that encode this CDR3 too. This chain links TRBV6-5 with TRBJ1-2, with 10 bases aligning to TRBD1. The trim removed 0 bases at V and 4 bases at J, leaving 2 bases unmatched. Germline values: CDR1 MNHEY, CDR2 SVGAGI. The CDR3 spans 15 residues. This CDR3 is CASSYSGQGFYGYTF. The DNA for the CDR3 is TGTGCCAGCAGTTACTCGGGACAGGGGTTCTATGGCTACACCTTC.

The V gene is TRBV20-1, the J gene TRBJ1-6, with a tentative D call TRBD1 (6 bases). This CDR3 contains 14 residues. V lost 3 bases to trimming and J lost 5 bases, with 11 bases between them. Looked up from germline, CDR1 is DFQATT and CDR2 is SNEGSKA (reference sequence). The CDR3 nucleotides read TGCAGTGCTAGTGGGGGGGCGCATAATTCACCCCTCCACTTT. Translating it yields CSASGGAHNSPLHF.

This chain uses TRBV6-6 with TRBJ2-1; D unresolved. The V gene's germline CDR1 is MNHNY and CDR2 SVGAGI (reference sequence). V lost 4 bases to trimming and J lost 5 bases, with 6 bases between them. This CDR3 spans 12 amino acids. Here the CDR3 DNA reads TGTGCCAGCAGTTTGTCCCACAATGAGCAGTTCTTC. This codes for CASSLSHNEQFF.

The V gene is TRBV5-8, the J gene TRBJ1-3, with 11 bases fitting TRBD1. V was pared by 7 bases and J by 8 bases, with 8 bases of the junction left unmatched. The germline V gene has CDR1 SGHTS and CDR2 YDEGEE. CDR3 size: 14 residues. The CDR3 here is CASGPGQGVDTIYF. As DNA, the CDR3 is TGTGCCAGCGGACCGGGACAGGGGGTCGACACCATATATTTT.

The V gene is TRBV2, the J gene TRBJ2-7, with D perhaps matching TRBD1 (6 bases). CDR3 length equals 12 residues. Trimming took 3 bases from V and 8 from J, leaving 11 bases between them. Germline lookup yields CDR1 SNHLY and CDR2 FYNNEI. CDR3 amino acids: CASSDDRLKQYF. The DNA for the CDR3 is TGTGCCAGCAGTGACGACAGGTTAAAGCAGTACTTC.

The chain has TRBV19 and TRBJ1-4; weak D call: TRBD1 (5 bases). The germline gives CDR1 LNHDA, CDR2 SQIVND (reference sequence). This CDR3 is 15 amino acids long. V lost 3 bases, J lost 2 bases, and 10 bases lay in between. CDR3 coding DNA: TGTGCCAGTAGTATTTGGGGGTCGACTAATGAAAAACTGTTTTTT. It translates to CASSIWGSTNEKLFF.

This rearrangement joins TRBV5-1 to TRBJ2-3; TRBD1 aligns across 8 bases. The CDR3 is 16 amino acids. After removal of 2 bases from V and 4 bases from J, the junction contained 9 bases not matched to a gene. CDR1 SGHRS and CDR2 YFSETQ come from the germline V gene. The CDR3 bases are TGCGCCAGCAGCTTTACAGGGGGTGATCTCCCAGATACGCAGTATTTT. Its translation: CASSFTGGDLPDTQYF.

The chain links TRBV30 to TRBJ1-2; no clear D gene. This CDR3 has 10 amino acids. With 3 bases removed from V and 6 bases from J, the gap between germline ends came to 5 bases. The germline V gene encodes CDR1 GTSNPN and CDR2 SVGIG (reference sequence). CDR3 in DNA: TGTGCCTGGAGAGGTGATGGCTACACCTTC. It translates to CAWRGDGYTF.

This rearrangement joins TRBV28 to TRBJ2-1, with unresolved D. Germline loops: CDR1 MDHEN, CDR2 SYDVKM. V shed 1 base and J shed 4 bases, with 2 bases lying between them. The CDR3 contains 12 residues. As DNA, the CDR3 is TGTGCCAGCAGTTTATTTTACAATGAGCAGTTCTTC. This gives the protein CASSLFYNEQFF.

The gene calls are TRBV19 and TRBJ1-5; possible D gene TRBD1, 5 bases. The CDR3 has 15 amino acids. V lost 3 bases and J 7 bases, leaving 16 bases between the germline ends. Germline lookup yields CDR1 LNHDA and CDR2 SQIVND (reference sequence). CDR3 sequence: CASSMKPPSGQPQHF. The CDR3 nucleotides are TGTGCCAGTAGTATGAAGCCGCCGTCAGGGCAGCCCCAGCATTTT. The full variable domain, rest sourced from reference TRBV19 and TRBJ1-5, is DGGITQSPKYLFRKEGQNVTLSCEQNLNHDAMYWYRQDPGQGLRLIYYSQIVNDFQKGDIAEGYSVSREKKESFPLTVTSAQKNPTAFYLCASSMKPPSGQPQHFGDGTRLSIL.

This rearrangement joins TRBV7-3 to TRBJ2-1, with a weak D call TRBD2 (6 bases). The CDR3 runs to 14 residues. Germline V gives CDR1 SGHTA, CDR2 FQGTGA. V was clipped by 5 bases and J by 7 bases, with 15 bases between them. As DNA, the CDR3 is TGTGCCAGCAGCCCTACTGTGCGGGGAAATGAGCAGTTCTTC. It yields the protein CASSPTVRGNEQFF.

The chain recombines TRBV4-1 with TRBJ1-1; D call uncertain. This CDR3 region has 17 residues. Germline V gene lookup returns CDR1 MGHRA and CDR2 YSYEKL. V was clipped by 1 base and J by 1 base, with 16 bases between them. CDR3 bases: TGCGCCAGCAGCCAAGGGGCCCTCCGGACTGGGAACACTGAAGCTTTCTTT. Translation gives CASSQGALRTGNTEAFF.

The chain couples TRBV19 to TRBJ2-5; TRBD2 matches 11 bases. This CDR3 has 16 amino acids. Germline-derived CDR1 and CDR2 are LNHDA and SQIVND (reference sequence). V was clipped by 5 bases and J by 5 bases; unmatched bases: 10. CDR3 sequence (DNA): TGTGCCAGTAGTTTCGCTACTAGCGGGGGTTCGGAGACCCAGTACTTC. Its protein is CASSFATSGGSETQYF.

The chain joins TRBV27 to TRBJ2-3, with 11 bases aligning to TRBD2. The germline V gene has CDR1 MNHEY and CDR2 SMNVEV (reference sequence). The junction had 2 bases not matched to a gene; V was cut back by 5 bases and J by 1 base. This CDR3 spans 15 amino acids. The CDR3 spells CASSRLAGRTDTQYF. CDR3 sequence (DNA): TGTGCCAGCAGTCGACTAGCGGGGCGCACAGATACGCAGTATTTT.

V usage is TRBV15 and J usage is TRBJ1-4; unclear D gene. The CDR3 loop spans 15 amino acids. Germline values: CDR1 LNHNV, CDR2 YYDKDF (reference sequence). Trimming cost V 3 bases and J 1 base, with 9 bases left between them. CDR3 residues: CATSRIGRTNEKLFF. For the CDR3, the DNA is TGTGCCACCAGCAGGATCGGGCGAACTAATGAAAAACTGTTTTTT.

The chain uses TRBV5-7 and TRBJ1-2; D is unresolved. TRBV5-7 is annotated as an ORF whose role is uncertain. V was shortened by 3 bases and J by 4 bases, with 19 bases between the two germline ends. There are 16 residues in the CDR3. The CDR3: CASSYYRRSSIYGYTF. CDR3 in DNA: TGTGCCAGCAGCTACTATAGACGGAGTTCGATCTATGGCTACACCTTC.

The CDR3 bases are TGTGCCAGCAGCTTAGACGGGACAGCCTTAGGTGGCTACACCTTC. Protein sequence: CASSLDGTALGGYTF. The rearrangement uses TRBV7-2 and TRBJ1-2, with 7 bases fitting TRBD1. In germline, CDR1 is SGHTA, CDR2 FQGNSA. The CDR3 totals 15 residues. J lost 7 bases, V lost 1 base, and 9 bases had no gene match.

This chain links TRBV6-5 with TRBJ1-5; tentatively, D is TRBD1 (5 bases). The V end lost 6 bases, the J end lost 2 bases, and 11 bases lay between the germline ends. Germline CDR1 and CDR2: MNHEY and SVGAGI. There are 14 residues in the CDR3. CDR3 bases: TGTGCCAGCAGAATGGGGGGAGGCAATCAGCCCCAGCATTTT. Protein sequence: CASRMGGGNQPQHF.

This CDR3 is CASSLEGRRGYTF. In nucleotides, the CDR3 is TGTGCCAGCAGTTTAGAGGGGCGAAGGGGCTACACCTTC. The rearrangement joins TRBV28 to TRBJ1-2; maybe TRBD1 (5 bases). Trimming took off 2 bases at V and 8 bases at J, with 12 bases between the two ends. The CDR3 sequence is 13 residues long. Germline values: CDR1 MDHEN, CDR2 SYDVKM.

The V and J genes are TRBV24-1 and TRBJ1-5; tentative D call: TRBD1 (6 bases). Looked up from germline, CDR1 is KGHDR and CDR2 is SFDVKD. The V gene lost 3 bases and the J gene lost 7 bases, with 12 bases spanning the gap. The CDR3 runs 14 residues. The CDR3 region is CATSDRNRAQPQHF. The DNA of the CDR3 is TGTGCCACCAGTGATCGCAACAGGGCCCAGCCCCAGCATTTT.

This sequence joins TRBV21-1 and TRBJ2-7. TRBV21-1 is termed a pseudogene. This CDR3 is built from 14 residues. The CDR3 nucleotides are TGTGCCAGCAGCAAAGTAGTCGGACCGTACGAGCAGTACTTC. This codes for CASSKVVGPYEQYF.